The T cell receptor (beta chain) under discussion was sequenced for a study of blood T cell repertoires in COVID-19. Study-wide background: Acute-phase and convalescent COVID-19 samples originated in the United States, Italy and Spain.

This table comes from immunoSEQ multiplex PCR, and its TCRdb copy is limited to in-frame clones, with some not included. The sample includes about 98,000 clones, over 65% seen only once; the top ten take around 4.3%. V lost 2 bases and J 7 bases, leaving 9 bases between the germline ends. The CDR3 is 12 amino acids. Germline V gene lookup returns CDR1 PRHDT and CDR2 FYEKMQ (reference sequence). The V gene is TRBV13, the J gene TRBJ2-7; D is perhaps TRBD2 (5 bases). This sequence originates from a human donor in a cohort sampled during active COVID-19. Sequences were obtained from peripheral blood. CDR3 in DNA: TGTGCCAGCAGCTTACAGTCGGGAGAGCAGTACTTC. Its protein is CASSLQSGEQYF.